These 8 T cell receptor beta chains came from one sample sequenced in a study of T-cell reconstitution after alpha-beta-depleted transplantation in children. Unique molecular identifiers were built into the TCRbeta library. TCRdb re-called the PCR reads with MiXCR, one entry per CDR3 protein. The table includes 100,000 or so distinct CDR3 sequences, about 14% detected once. The specimen was PBMCs, mostly from graft donor cells, collected 180 days after TCRalphabeta/CD19-depleted stem cell transplant. Source of these receptors: a male patient between 2 and 10 years old who had a stem cell transplant for acute lymphoblastic leukemia, so the T cells may come from the graft donor.

This clonotype was observed a single time. The rearrangement links TRBV20-1 to TRBJ2-7, with D possibly matching TRBD1 (5 bases). This CDR3 is 10 amino acids long. Germline V gene lookup returns CDR1 DFQATT and CDR2 SNEGSKA (reference sequence). Trimming shortened V by 4 bases and J by 7 bases, and 8 bases separated the two germline ends. The CDR3 reads CSAINREQYF. The CDR3, as DNA: TGCAGTGCTATTAACAGGGAGCAGTACTTC.

In its sample, this clonotype was seen a few times. The V gene is TRBV20-1, the J gene TRBJ1-2; TRBD1 agrees at 8 bases. V lost 0 bases, J lost 6 bases, and 6 bases stayed unmatched. The CDR3 extends over 14 amino acids. CDR1 DFQATT and CDR2 SNEGSKA come from the germline V gene (reference sequence). The DNA of the CDR3 is TGCAGTGCTAGAGATCGTCAGGGGGCTAATGGCTACACCTTC. It is translated as CSARDRQGANGYTF.

This clonotype was picked up a small number of times. The chain uses TRBV5-1 and TRBJ2-1, with 7 positions matching TRBD2. Per germline, CDR1 SGHRS and CDR2 YFSETQ. The CDR3 consists of 14 residues. V dropped 0 bases and J dropped 6; count of bases not matched to a gene: 3. CDR3 in amino acids: CASSLVPGGNEQFF. As DNA, the CDR3 is TGCGCCAGCAGCTTGGTACCGGGGGGCAATGAGCAGTTCTTC.

The chain recombines TRBV11-2 with TRBJ2-2; D may match TRBD1 or TRBD2 (5 bases each). Per the germline V gene, CDR1 is SGHAT and CDR2 is FQNNGV. With 0 bases removed from V and 11 bases from J, the gap between germline ends came to 13 bases. The CDR3 length is 14 residues. This chain's CDR3 is CASSLDLFGTELFF. In nucleotides, the CDR3 is TGTGCCAGCAGCTTAGATCTTTTTGGGACCGAGCTGTTTTTT.

In its sample, this clonotype was seen a few times. J is TRBJ1-5 and V is TRBV19; D uncertain. The germline V gene has CDR1 LNHDA and CDR2 SQIVND (reference sequence). This CDR3 region has 16 residues. V gave up 5 bases and J gave up 3 bases, with 17 bases separating them. Here the CDR3 reads CASSPWGVLNNQPQHF. CDR3 nucleotides: TGTGCCAGTAGTCCATGGGGAGTTCTTAACAATCAGCCCCAGCATTTT.

V gene TRBV13 combines with J gene TRBJ2-7; the D is unclear. The germline gives CDR1 PRHDT, CDR2 FYEKMQ (reference sequence). There are 17 residues in the CDR3. The V end lost 0 bases, the J end lost 0 bases, and 15 bases lay between the germline ends. The CDR3, as DNA: TGTGCCAGCAGCTTAGGCCTTCTGGGATTCGCCTCCTACGAGCAGTACTTC. The encoded protein is CASSLGLLGFASYEQYF.

The J gene is TRBJ1-1, the V gene TRBV5-4; TRBD1 agrees at 8 bases. Germline lookup yields CDR1 SGHNT and CDR2 YYREEE (reference sequence). The CDR3 is made up of 16 amino acids. Trimming cost V 0 bases and J 2 bases; bases outside gene matches: 6. The CDR3 DNA is TGTGCCAGCAGCTTGGCCTCAGGGGGCACAAACACTGAAGCTTTCTTT. Its translation: CASSLASGGTNTEAFF.

CDR3 coding DNA: TGTGCCAGCAGCTTAGGTCCAGCGGGGGGGCCGGACACCGGGGAGCTGTTTTTT. It yields the protein CASSLGPAGGPDTGELFF. The chain links TRBV7-6 to TRBJ2-2; the match to TRBD2 covers 10 bases. Germline V gene data show CDR1 as SGHVS and CDR2 as FNYEAQ. Trimming cost V 1 base and J 3 bases; bases outside gene matches: 8. The CDR3 sequence is 18 residues long.